These 20 T cell receptor beta chains came from one sample sequenced in a study of cytomegalovirus exposure and HLA in healthy donors. The PCR contained 60 Vbeta and 13 Jbeta primers. Clones were read by immunoSEQ multiplex PCR, and TCRdb kept only the in-frame ones, dropping some. The listing records approximately 180,000 clones. The sample consisted of PBMCs. These receptors came from a man aged 30 to 39 in good health and CMV-seronegative.

This sequence joins TRBV7-2 and TRBJ2-5, with no clear D. The J call is in doubt because the DNA end fits TRBJ2-7 better. The CDR3 runs to 11 residues. Looked up from germline, CDR1 is SGHTA and CDR2 is FQGNSA. This CDR3 is CASSNRHEQYF. The CDR3 DNA follows: TGTGCCAGCAGCAACCGACACGAGCAGTACTTC.

The rearrangement links TRBV2 to TRBJ1-1, with D unresolved. The CDR3 length is 11 residues. In germline, CDR1 is SNHLY, CDR2 FYNNEI. Trimming cost V 3 bases and J 11 bases, with 10 bases left between them. CDR3 residues: CASSDGRKAFF. As DNA, the CDR3 is TGTGCCAGCAGTGACGGCAGGAAGGCTTTCTTT.

The gene calls are TRBV6-6 and TRBJ2-7; the match to TRBD1 covers 7 bases. V was pared by 2 bases and J by 4 bases, with 8 bases of the junction left unmatched. Germline V gene lookup returns CDR1 MNHNY and CDR2 SVGAGI (reference sequence). This CDR3 region has 15 residues. The CDR3 spells CASSYPPGQRYEQYF. The CDR3, as DNA: TGTGCCAGCAGTTACCCACCGGGACAGAGATACGAGCAGTACTTC.

J is TRBJ2-7 and V is TRBV30, with D perhaps matching TRBD2 (6 bases). The CDR3 consists of 13 residues. Germline values: CDR1 GTSNPN, CDR2 SVGIG (reference sequence). V was pared by 2 bases and J by 3 bases, with 11 bases between. The CDR3 bases are TGTGCCTGGAGTCGGGGGAGTCTCTACGAGCAGTACTTC. As protein: CAWSRGSLYEQYF.

The chain recombines TRBV4-2 with TRBJ2-7; 15 nucleotides agree with TRBD2. Germline assignment: CDR1 LGHNA and CDR2 YNFKEQ. The junction had 7 bases not matched to a gene; V was cut back by 2 bases and J by 2 bases. CDR3 length: 18 amino acids. The CDR3 sequence: CASSQPGLAGGRPYEQYF. The CDR3 DNA reads as TGTGCCAGCAGCCAACCTGGACTAGCGGGAGGGCGGCCCTACGAGCAGTACTTC.

CDR3 coding DNA: TGCAGCGCTTCCGAAGGGGTAGAGACCCAGTACTTC. This translates into CSASEGVETQYF. This chain joins TRBV29-1 and TRBJ2-5, with a possible D match to TRBD1 (5 bases). The V gene's germline CDR1 is SQVTM and CDR2 ANQGSEA. V was trimmed by 7 bases and J by 4 bases, leaving 13 bases between them. This CDR3 spans 12 amino acids.

V is TRBV9 and J is TRBJ2-6; tentative D call: TRBD2 (6 bases). This CDR3 has 15 amino acids. V shed 6 bases and J shed 0 bases, with 10 bases lying between them. Germline lookup yields CDR1 SGDLS and CDR2 YYNGEE. CDR3 protein: CASTRRDSGANVLTF. CDR3 sequence (DNA): TGTGCCAGCACCCGGCGGGACTCTGGGGCCAACGTCCTGACTTTC.

J is TRBJ2-1 and V is TRBV9; D gene unclear. Germline lookup yields CDR1 SGDLS and CDR2 YYNGEE. CDR3 length: 15 residues. Trimming shortened V by 0 bases and J by 4 bases, and 11 bases separated the two germline ends. CDR3 bases: TGTGCCAGCAGCGTAGACCCGGTGAAATACAATGAGCAGTTCTTC. Protein product: CASSVDPVKYNEQFF.

The chain is built from TRBV11-2 and TRBJ2-7, with D tentatively TRBD1 (5 bases). CDR1 and CDR2 (germline): SGHAT, FQNNGV. Trimming pared 0 bases from V and 4 bases from J, leaving 7 bases between. The CDR3 is 13 residues long. CDR3 in DNA: TGTGCCAGCAGCTTAGATCAGGGATACGAGCAGTACTTC. This codes for CASSLDQGYEQYF.

The chain links TRBV27 to TRBJ2-7; possibly TRBD1 for D (6 bases). CDR3 length: 13 amino acids. The V gene's germline CDR1 is MNHEY and CDR2 SMNVEV (reference sequence). V lost 6 bases and J lost 2, with 11 bases in between. The CDR3 reads CASRVTGAYEQYF. As DNA, the CDR3 is TGTGCCAGCAGGGTGACAGGAGCCTACGAGCAGTACTTC.

V and J are TRBV10-3 and TRBJ1-1; tentatively, D is TRBD1 (6 bases). V was trimmed by 5 bases and J by 4 bases, leaving 11 bases between them. This CDR3 spans 13 amino acids. Looked up from germline, CDR1 is ENHRY and CDR2 is SYGVKD. The CDR3 is CAISWQGSTEAFF. The CDR3 DNA is TGTGCCATCAGTTGGCAGGGGAGCACTGAAGCTTTCTTT.

As regards this clone: At one end, the junction sequence differs from germline, possibly due to a read error. This chain uses TRBV7-9 with TRBJ2-1, with D maybe TRBD2 (6 bases). This CDR3 is built from 11 residues. Germline V gene data show CDR1 as SEHNR and CDR2 as FQNEAQ (reference sequence). The CDR3 reads CANSSPAEGFF. As DNA, the CDR3 is TGTGCCAACAGCTCTCCCGCGGAGGGGTTCTTC.

The rearrangement joins TRBV10-2 to TRBJ1-1; D unresolved. The CDR3 has 13 residues. Trimming stripped 8 bases from V and 3 bases from J, with 13 bases between. The germline V gene has CDR1 WSHSY and CDR2 SAAADI. Here the CDR3 reads CASAEGGYTEAFF. CDR3 DNA: TGCGCCAGCGCAGAGGGCGGTTACACTGAAGCTTTCTTT.

This rearrangement joins TRBV30 to TRBJ1-6; the D is unclear. The CDR3 consists of 13 residues. V shed 0 bases and J shed 8 bases, with 8 bases lying between them. The germline gives CDR1 GTSNPN, CDR2 SVGIG (reference sequence). In DNA, the CDR3 is TGTGCCTGGAGTGTAAGCCCCGATTCACCCCTCCACTTT. Amino acids: CAWSVSPDSPLHF.

The J gene is TRBJ2-7, the V gene TRBV7-9; TRBD1 agrees at 10 bases. Germline CDR1 is SEHNR and CDR2 is FQNEAQ (reference sequence). This CDR3 region has 13 residues. The V and J ends lost 5 bases and 9 bases, in that order; junction bases with no gene match: 7. CDR3 DNA: TGTGCCAGCAGCACCGGGACAGGGGACATGCAGTACTTC. Its translation: CASSTGTGDMQYF. Full variable domain (outside the CDR3, taken from reference TRBV7-9 and TRBJ2-7): DTGVSQNPRHKITKRGQNVTFRCDPISEHNRLYWYRQTLGQGPEFLTYFQNEAQLEKSRLLSDRFSAERPKGSFSTLEIQRTEQGDSAMYLCASSTGTGDMQYFGPGTRLTVT.

This chain connects TRBV19 to TRBJ2-7, with 7 bases that match TRBD2. The CDR3 runs to 14 residues. The germline gives CDR1 LNHDA, CDR2 SQIVND (reference sequence). With V trimmed by 3 bases and J by 0 bases, 2 bases remained unmatched. CDR3 amino acids: CASSIGGSSYEQYF. In DNA form, the CDR3 reads TGTGCCAGTAGTATCGGCGGGAGCTCCTACGAGCAGTACTTC.

CDR3 sequence: CTSSTTAADTQYF. The CDR3 coding sequence is TGTACCAGCAGCACGACTGCTGCAGATACGCAGTATTTT. The rearrangement links TRBV7-2 to TRBJ2-3; D unresolved. With 5 bases removed from V and 4 bases from J, the gap between germline ends came to 10 bases. Germline lookup yields CDR1 SGHTA and CDR2 FQGNSA. The length of the CDR3 is 13 residues.

The gene calls are TRBV29-1 and TRBJ2-1; TRBD2 is a possible D gene (7 bases). The V and J ends lost 6 bases and 1 base respectively, with 19 bases between them. CDR1 is SQVTM and CDR2 is ANQGSEA in the germline V gene. This CDR3 region has 16 residues. CDR3 DNA: TGCAGCGTCCCATGGGGGGGGCAGGGGTCCTACAATGAGCAGTTCTTC. Translated: CSVPWGGQGSYNEQFF.

The rearrangement links TRBV6-5 to TRBJ2-7, with TRBD2 matching 10 bases. With 6 bases clipped from V and 2 bases from J, the junction kept 7 bases outside the gene matches. CDR3 size: 15 residues. CDR1 and CDR2 (germline): MNHEY, SVGAGI. This chain's CDR3 is CASRRTSGMAYEQYF. The DNA for the CDR3 is TGTGCCAGCAGGCGCACTAGCGGGATGGCCTACGAGCAGTACTTC.

The chain couples TRBV5-4 to TRBJ1-1; D gene uncertain. The CDR3 is 15 residues long. Deletions cut 0 bases from V and 4 bases from J, with 13 bases between. Looked up from germline, CDR1 is SGHNT and CDR2 is YYREEE (reference sequence). CDR3 nucleotide sequence: TGTGCCAGCAGCTTGGAAGGCATGAGCGCCACTGAAGCTTTCTTT. Protein: CASSLEGMSATEAFF.